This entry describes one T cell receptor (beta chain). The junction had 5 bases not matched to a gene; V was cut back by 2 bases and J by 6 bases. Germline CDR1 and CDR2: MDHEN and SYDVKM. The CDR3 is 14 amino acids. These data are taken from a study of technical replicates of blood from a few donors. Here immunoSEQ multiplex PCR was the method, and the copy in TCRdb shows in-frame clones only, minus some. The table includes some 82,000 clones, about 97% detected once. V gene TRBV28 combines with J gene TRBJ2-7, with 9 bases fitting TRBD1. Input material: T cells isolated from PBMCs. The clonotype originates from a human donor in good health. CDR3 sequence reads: CASSLVRQGGEQYF. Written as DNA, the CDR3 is TGTGCCAGCAGTTTAGTCCGACAGGGGGGCGAGCAGTACTTC.